This T cell receptor (beta chain) originates from a study of early T cells in non-severe SARS-CoV-2 infection. Findings of the study overall: The matching step, a VDJdb search, favored anti-spike CD8 responses and missed private and CD4 specificities.

The ends were cut back, 4 bases at V and 3 bases at J, with 9 bases in the middle. This CDR3 spans 14 amino acids. The V gene's germline CDR1 is SNHLY and CDR2 FYNNEI. As to this clonotype: Its antigen is not known.

Attachment of unique molecular identifiers was made to individual cDNA molecules. Via MiXCR, TCRdb re-called the 5' RACE reads, giving one row per CDR3 protein. This table holds about 69,000 distinct CDR3 sequences, 12% to 15% found once. This receptor was taken from an adult who was a healthcare worker with PCR-confirmed SARS-CoV-2 infection or an uninfected control (not recorded which). The sequenced sample was whole blood. V usage is TRBV2 and J usage is TRBJ2-2, with a possible D match to TRBD1 (6 bases). The CDR3 DNA reads as TGTGCCAGCAGTGGACAGGCGGACACCGGGGAGCTGTTTTTT. As protein: CASSGQADTGELFF. The variable domain in full, with the rest retrieved from reference TRBV2 and TRBJ2-2, is EPEVTQTPSHQVTQMGQEVILRCVPISNHLYFYWYRQILGQKVEFLVSFYNNEISEKSEIFDDQFSVERPDGSNFTLKIRSTKLEDSAMYFCASSGQADTGELFFGEGSRLTVL.